The text below deals with one T cell receptor beta chain. Its antigen is undetermined. The data stem from a study of cytomegalovirus exposure and HLA in healthy donors. The study's findings and limits: High sensitivity and specificity were reportedly achieved when the classifier diagnosed cytomegalovirus status. TRBV6-2, TRBV6-3 and other indistinguishable V segments were excluded. Per a later analysis, HLA-associated TCR beta chains showed more clonal expansion than other, equally common TCR beta chains. Later genetic work tied a missense DCLRE1C variant to beta-chain V and J trimming.

13 Jbeta primers and 60 Vbeta primers were used for the PCR. Using immunoSEQ multiplex PCR, the repertoire was profiled, and TCRdb retains in-frame clones only, with some absent. The sample carries more than 40,000 clones, under 60% recorded once. The CDR3 consists of 15 residues. Germline trimming cut 5 bases from V and 6 bases from J; bases unmatched to any gene: 10. CDR1 and CDR2 (germline): SGHTA, FQGNSA. The sequenced sample consisted of PBMCs. The rearrangement links TRBV7-2 to TRBJ2-1; the match to TRBD1 covers 7 bases. The receptor's source is a man between 60 and 70 years old in good health and CMV-seronegative. CDR3 sequence reads: CASSPRYRGGNEQFF. The CDR3 nucleotides read TGTGCCAGCAGCCCCCGGTACAGGGGTGGCAATGAGCAGTTCTTC.